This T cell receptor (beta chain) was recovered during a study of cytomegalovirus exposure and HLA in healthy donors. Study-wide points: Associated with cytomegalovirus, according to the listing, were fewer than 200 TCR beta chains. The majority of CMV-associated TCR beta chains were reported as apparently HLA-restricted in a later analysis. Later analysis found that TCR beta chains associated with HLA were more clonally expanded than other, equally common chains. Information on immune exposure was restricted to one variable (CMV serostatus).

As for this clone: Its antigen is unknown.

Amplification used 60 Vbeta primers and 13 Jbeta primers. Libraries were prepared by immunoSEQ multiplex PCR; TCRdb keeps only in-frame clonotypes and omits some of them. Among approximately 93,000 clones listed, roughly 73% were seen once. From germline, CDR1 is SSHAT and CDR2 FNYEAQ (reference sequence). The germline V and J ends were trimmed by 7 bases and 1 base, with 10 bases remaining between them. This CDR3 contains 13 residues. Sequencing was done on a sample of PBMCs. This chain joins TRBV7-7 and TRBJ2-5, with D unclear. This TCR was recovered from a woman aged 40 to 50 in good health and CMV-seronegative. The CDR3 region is CASTRSSQETQYF. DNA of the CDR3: TGTGCCAGCACCCGTTCTAGCCAAGAGACCCAGTACTTC.